This T cell receptor (beta chain) was recovered during a study of shared clonotypes between healthy human individuals. The wider study: In total, the donors were a couple of women and a few men aged 18 to 49. Per-donor plates numbered three CD4 naive, three CD4 memory, two CD8 naive and one CD8 memory.

Points from the study as a whole: Clonotypes not shared had lower generation probabilities than those common to all four donors.

Deep-level running was used for the assay. TCRdb's table, derived via immunoSEQ multiplex PCR, lists solely in-frame clones and lacks some. The repertoire holds approximately 530,000 clones, with 95% to 97% as singletons. As for this clone: Antigen unknown.

The sequence was collected from a woman in her twenties or thirties in good health. The sequenced sample consisted of naive CD4+ T cells sorted from blood. Subset indicated: CD45RA+ positively selected.

CDR3: CASSLAAGAGNTIYF. The CDR3 DNA reads as TGCGCCAGCAGCTTGGCCGCAGGGGCTGGAAACACCATATATTTT. V and J are TRBV5-1 and TRBJ1-3; D is perhaps TRBD1 (6 bases). In germline, CDR1 is SGHRS, CDR2 YFSETQ. V was pared by 0 bases and J by 2 bases, with 9 bases between. This CDR3 contains 15 residues.